This TCR beta chain was sequenced in a study of blood T cell repertoires in COVID-19. Original data processing: Reference gene primer amplification gave estimated nucleated cell counts. Data came from immunoSEQ multiplex PCR; TCRdb stores just in-frame clones and leaves some out. That table gives V, J and clone size, and the DNA gave D and trimming. The sample has 300,000 to 350,000 clones; 89% are singletons. Germline V gene data show CDR1 as ENHRY and CDR2 as SYGVKD. The V and J ends lost 0 bases and 7 bases respectively, with 13 bases between them. CDR3 size: 15 residues. Material: PBMCs or T cells enriched from blood (not recorded which). The clonotype was recovered from a woman in her 30s who had recovered from COVID-19. The chain joins TRBV10-3 to TRBJ2-1; a possible D gene is TRBD2 (7 bases). CDR3 DNA sequence: TGTGCCATCAGTGAGTCAGGGGGGGCCCGGAATGAGCAGTTCTTC. Protein sequence: CAISESGGARNEQFF.